This T cell receptor beta chain was sequenced for a study of cytomegalovirus exposure and HLA in healthy donors. At the level of the study: Per a later analysis, the approximately 620 first-cohort and 95 to 150 validation repertoires shared one platform.

TCRdb keeps only in-frame clones here, not all; method: immunoSEQ multiplex PCR. Here the sample spans about 55,000 clones, about nine tenths being singletons. Trimming took 4 bases from V and 1 from J; bases not matched to a gene: 9. Germline CDR1 MGHRA, CDR2 YSYEKL. The CDR3 consists of 17 residues. As for this clone: The antigen remains undetermined.

Study-level points and caveats: Rarity held for most TCR sequences, but there were some public TCRs that occurred in many donors. Reportedly, diagnosis of cytomegalovirus status by the classifier showed high specificity and sensitivity. Cytomegalovirus-associated status was assigned to approximately 160 TCR beta chains.

V gene TRBV4-1 combines with J gene TRBJ1-1; 10 positions agree with TRBD1. The specimen sequenced was PBMCs. The sequence came from a man in his late teens or twenties in good health and CMV-seronegative. The CDR3 region is CASSLSLGQGRNTEAFF. The CDR3 DNA sequence: TGCGCCAGCAGCCTTTCCCTGGGACAGGGGCGGAACACTGAAGCTTTCTTT.